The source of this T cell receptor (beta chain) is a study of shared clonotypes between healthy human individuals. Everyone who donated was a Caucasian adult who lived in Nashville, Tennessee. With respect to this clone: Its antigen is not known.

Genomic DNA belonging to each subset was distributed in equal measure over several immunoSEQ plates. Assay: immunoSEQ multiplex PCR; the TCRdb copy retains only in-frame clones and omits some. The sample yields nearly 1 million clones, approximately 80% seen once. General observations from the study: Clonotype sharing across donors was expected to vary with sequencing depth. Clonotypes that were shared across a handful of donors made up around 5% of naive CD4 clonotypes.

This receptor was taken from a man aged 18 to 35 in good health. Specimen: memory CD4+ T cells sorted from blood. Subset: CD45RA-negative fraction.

The CDR3: CASSSRTPGGETQYF. In DNA form, the CDR3 reads TGTGCCAGCAGCTCCCGGACCCCGGGGGGGGAGACCCAGTACTTC. This chain joins TRBV7-2 and TRBJ2-5; 8 bases match TRBD2. This CDR3 spans 15 amino acids. From germline, CDR1 is SGHTA and CDR2 FQGNSA. V lost 4 bases and J lost 5; bases outside the gene matches: 9.